This T cell receptor (beta chain) is from a study of molecular identifiers for immune sequencing clone quantification. The bulk TCR libraries were made with methods described before and with listed TCR primers. TCRdb called the PCR reads again in MiXCR, with one record for every CDR3 protein. The data contain about 65,000 distinct CDR3 sequences, around a sixth of them singletons. This clonotype appeared many times. Source material: naive CD8+ T cells from blood, with Jurkat cell RNA spiked in. Subset defined: FACS-sorted CD8+CD4-CCR7+CD45RA+ naive T cells. The source is a human donor in good health. Some libraries in this study had Jurkat cell RNA spiked in.

The DNA of the CDR3 is TGTGCCAGCAGCCAAGCCCTCAAGACAGGGGGGGACAATGAGCAGTTCTTC. Its protein is CASSQALKTGGDNEQFF. The chain joins TRBV3-1 to TRBJ2-1, with 9 positions matching TRBD1. Germline assignment: CDR1 LGHDT and CDR2 YNNKEL (reference sequence). V was clipped by 1 base and J by 5 bases; unmatched bases: 9. This CDR3 region has 17 residues.